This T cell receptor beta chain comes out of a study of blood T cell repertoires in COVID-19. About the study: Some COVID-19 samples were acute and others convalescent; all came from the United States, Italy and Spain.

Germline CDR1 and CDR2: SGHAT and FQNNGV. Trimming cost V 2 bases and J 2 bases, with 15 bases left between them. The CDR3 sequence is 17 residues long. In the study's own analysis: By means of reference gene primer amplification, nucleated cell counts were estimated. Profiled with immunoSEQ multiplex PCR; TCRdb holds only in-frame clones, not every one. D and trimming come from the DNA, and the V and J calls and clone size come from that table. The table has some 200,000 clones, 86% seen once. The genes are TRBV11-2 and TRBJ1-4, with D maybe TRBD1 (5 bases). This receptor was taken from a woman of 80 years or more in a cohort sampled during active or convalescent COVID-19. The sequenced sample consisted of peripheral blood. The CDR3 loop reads CASSLLPGKVTNEKLFF. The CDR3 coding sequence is TGTGCCAGCAGCTTACTTCCAGGGAAAGTGACTAATGAAAAACTGTTTTTT.